Given below is one T cell receptor (beta chain) in context. The antigen remains undetermined. Sequencing of the DNA from cultured CD4+ T cells was carried out with the Oncomine TCR Beta short-read assay. MiXCR, run by TCRdb on the PCR reads, gives a single entry per CDR3 protein. The table includes some 15,000 distinct CDR3 sequences, 50% to 75% detected once. The germline V gene has CDR1 SGHVS and CDR2 FQNEAQ. V lost 9 bases and J lost 5, with 28 bases in between. CDR3 length equals 17 residues. The record originates from a study of vaccination and CD4 T cells after COVID-19. Noted treatment: roughly 10-day PBMC culture with coronavirus spike peptide pools or control peptides (ViraFEST assay). ViraFEST used peptide pools to expand antigen-specific T cells, then sequenced TCRs. Positive PCR tests came between March and December 2020, ahead of the US Alpha, Beta and Delta variants. Cultures of PBMCs, about 2 million per well, were set up with approximately 9.6 IU/ml IL-2 and approximately 9.4 ug/ml peptide pools. Negative selection separated CD4+ T cells from roughly ten-day cultures.

The sequencing sample was made of CD4+ T cells from blood, cultured in vitro. The receptor was isolated from a human donor who had recovered from COVID-19. The genes are TRBV7-8 and TRBJ2-5; D is perhaps TRBD1 or TRBD2 (6 bases each). The CDR3 here is CASKGGRGSLRGETQYF. CDR3 sequence (DNA): TGTGCCAGTAAAGGGGGGCGGGGCTCACTCCGAGGGGAGACCCAGTACTTC.